This is a list of T cell receptor beta chains from one sample in a study of T cell responses to AZD1222 COVID-19 vaccine. The data were produced by immunoSEQ multiplex PCR, yet TCRdb's version contains in-frame clones alone and is incomplete. The sample records under 150,000 clones, under 95% being singletons. The source was peripheral blood, collected on day 0 of AZD1222 vaccination. These receptor sequences come from an adult in good health. Both conserved end residues are part of each CDR3. Each record gives: clone size, J gene, D gene, CDR3 length, V gene, CDR3 DNA, CDR3 protein. The D gene is left open where the match is weak. A row's size may be missing; if present it is once, few, many or a size class.

clone size: once
J gene: TRBJ1-1
D gene: NA
CDR3 length: 15
V gene: TRBV11-3
CDR3 DNA: TGTGCCAGCAGCTTAGTCCCAGCACCGGGAACTGAAGCTTTCTTT
CDR3 protein: CASSLVPAPGTEAFF

clone size: NA
J gene: TRBJ1-4
D gene: NA
CDR3 length: 13
V gene: TRBV27
CDR3 DNA: TGTGCCAGCAGTTTTTCGGGGTTTGAAAAACTGTTTTTT
CDR3 protein: CASSFSGFEKLFF

clone size: NA
J gene: TRBJ1-4
D gene: NA
CDR3 length: 14
V gene: TRBV30
CDR3 DNA: TGTGCCTGGAGTGTACCGGGAGAGGGGAATGGACTGTTTTTT
CDR3 protein: CAWSVPGEGNGLFF

clone size: NA
J gene: TRBJ2-7
D gene: TRBD1
CDR3 length: 15
V gene: TRBV18
CDR3 DNA: TGTGCCAGCTCACCAGACAGGGGGCCCCCCTACGAGCAGTACTTC
CDR3 protein: CASSPDRGPPYEQYF

clone size: NA
J gene: TRBJ2-3
D gene: NA
CDR3 length: 10
V gene: TRBV7-9
CDR3 DNA: TGTTCACAGGGCACAGATACGCAGTATTTT
CDR3 protein: CSQGTDTQYF

clone size: NA
J gene: TRBJ1-2
D gene: TRBD1
CDR3 length: 13
V gene: TRBV12-3/TRBV12-4
CDR3 DNA: TGTGCCAGCAGCCCAGGGACAGCCTATGGCTACACCTTC
CDR3 protein: CASSPGTAYGYTF

clone size: NA
J gene: TRBJ2-1
D gene: NA
CDR3 length: 15
V gene: TRBV5-4
CDR3 DNA: TGTGCCAGCAGCTTGGAGGGGGTCTCCTACAATGAGCAGTTCTTC
CDR3 protein: CASSLEGVSYNEQFF

clone size: NA
J gene: TRBJ1-1
D gene: NA
CDR3 length: 12
V gene: TRBV24-1
CDR3 DNA: TGTGCCACCAGTGACCTGACAGATGAAGCTTTCTTT
CDR3 protein: CATSDLTDEAFF

clone size: NA
J gene: TRBJ2-7
D gene: NA
CDR3 length: 15
V gene: TRBV19
CDR3 DNA: TGTGCCAGTAGTATTGGAGGGACGGGTTCCTACGAGCAGTACTTC
CDR3 protein: CASSIGGTGSYEQYF

clone size: NA
J gene: TRBJ2-5
D gene: NA
CDR3 length: 12
V gene: TRBV5-4
CDR3 DNA: TGTGCCAGCAGCTTGTACCTGGAGACCCAGTACTTC
CDR3 protein: CASSLYLETQYF

clone size: NA
J gene: TRBJ2-3
D gene: NA
CDR3 length: 15
V gene: TRBV18
CDR3 DNA: TGTGCCAGCTCACCACTAGCGGCTAGCACAGATACGCAGTATTTT
CDR3 protein: CASSPLAASTDTQYF

clone size: NA
J gene: TRBJ2-7
D gene: NA
CDR3 length: 11
V gene: TRBV6-5
CDR3 DNA: TGTGCCAGCAGTTCATTAGGGTCCCAGTACTTC
CDR3 protein: CASSSLGSQYF

clone size: NA
J gene: TRBJ2-7
D gene: NA
CDR3 length: 14
V gene: TRBV10-3
CDR3 DNA: TGTGCCATCAGTACATCCGGGACGGACTACGAGCAGTACTTC
CDR3 protein: CAISTSGTDYEQYF

clone size: NA
J gene: TRBJ1-1
D gene: NA
CDR3 length: 14
V gene: TRBV7-2
CDR3 DNA: TGTGCCAGCAGCGCGCTCGGGGGGGACACTGAAGCTTTCTTT
CDR3 protein: CASSALGGDTEAFF

clone size: NA
J gene: TRBJ1-5
D gene: TRBD1
CDR3 length: 17
V gene: TRBV7-8
CDR3 DNA: TGTGCCAGCAGCCGCCCCCGGGACAGGGAAGGCAATCAGCCCCAGCATTTT
CDR3 protein: CASSRPRDREGNQPQHF

clone size: NA
J gene: TRBJ1-1
D gene: NA
CDR3 length: 13
V gene: TRBV11-3
CDR3 DNA: TGTGCCAGCAGCTTAGGGGGGCGAGGTGAAGCTTTCTTT
CDR3 protein: CASSLGGRGEAFF

clone size: NA
J gene: TRBJ2-7
D gene: NA
CDR3 length: 13
V gene: TRBV12-3/TRBV12-4
CDR3 DNA: TGTGCCAGCAGTTTTACGGGGGCTTACGAGCAGTACTTC
CDR3 protein: CASSFTGAYEQYF

clone size: NA
J gene: TRBJ2-7
D gene: NA
CDR3 length: 14
V gene: TRBV7-8
CDR3 DNA: TGTGCCAGCAGCCGAGGGGGGATCCTAGGCGAGCAGTACTTC
CDR3 protein: CASSRGGILGEQYF

clone size: NA
J gene: TRBJ2-7
D gene: TRBD2
CDR3 length: 15
V gene: TRBV9
CDR3 DNA: TGTGCCAGCAGCCCCCGGCTAGCGGGAGGTGGAGAGCAGTACTTC
CDR3 protein: CASSPRLAGGGEQYF

clone size: once
J gene: TRBJ2-7
D gene: NA
CDR3 length: 14
V gene: TRBV4-2
CDR3 DNA: TGTGCCAGCAGCCAAGATCAGGCTGAAGGCGAGCAGTACTTC
CDR3 protein: CASSQDQAEGEQYF

clone size: NA
J gene: TRBJ1-3
D gene: NA
CDR3 length: 14
V gene: TRBV7-8
CDR3 DNA: TGTGCCAGCAGCTTAGATAGCTCTGGAAACACCATATATTTT
CDR3 protein: CASSLDSSGNTIYF

clone size: once
J gene: TRBJ1-5
D gene: NA
CDR3 length: 14
V gene: TRBV11-1
CDR3 DNA: TGTGCCAGCAGCAATGACAGGTCTAATCAGCCCCAGCATTTT
CDR3 protein: CASSNDRSNQPQHF

clone size: NA
J gene: TRBJ1-2
D gene: NA
CDR3 length: 13
V gene: TRBV10-3
CDR3 DNA: TGTGCCATCAGTGAGGCATATAACTATGGCTACACCTTC
CDR3 protein: CAISEAYNYGYTF

clone size: NA
J gene: TRBJ2-1
D gene: TRBD1
CDR3 length: 14
V gene: TRBV5-4
CDR3 DNA: TGTGCCAGCAGCTGGACAGGGGGCGCGAATGAGCAGTTCTTC
CDR3 protein: CASSWTGGANEQFF

clone size: NA
J gene: TRBJ2-1
D gene: NA
CDR3 length: 13
V gene: TRBV11-3
CDR3 DNA: TGTGCCAGCAGCTTAGACAACAGGGCTGAGCAGTTCTTC
CDR3 protein: CASSLDNRAEQFF

clone size: NA
J gene: TRBJ1-1
D gene: NA
CDR3 length: 13
V gene: TRBV5-6
CDR3 DNA: TGTGCCAGCAGCTTTTCCGGGATGGCTGAAGCTTTCTTT
CDR3 protein: CASSFSGMAEAFF

clone size: once
J gene: TRBJ2-2
D gene: TRBD1
CDR3 length: 15
V gene: TRBV19
CDR3 DNA: TGTGCCAGTAGTACTACCGGGACAGGGGGCAGGGAGCTGTTTTTT
CDR3 protein: CASSTTGTGGRELFF

clone size: NA
J gene: TRBJ2-5
D gene: NA
CDR3 length: 14
V gene: TRBV6-5
CDR3 DNA: TGTGCCAGCAGTTACTCCCAGGTCGAAGAGACCCAGTACTTC
CDR3 protein: CASSYSQVEETQYF

clone size: NA
J gene: TRBJ1-4
D gene: NA
CDR3 length: 16
V gene: TRBV28
CDR3 DNA: TGTGCCAGCAGTTTATCGGGGGGGCTCTCTAATGAAAAACTGTTTTTT
CDR3 protein: CASSLSGGLSNEKLFF

clone size: NA
J gene: TRBJ1-1
D gene: NA
CDR3 length: 12
V gene: TRBV29-1
CDR3 DNA: TGCAGCGTTTCCGGCGGGACGACTGAAGCTTTCTTT
CDR3 protein: CSVSGGTTEAFF

clone size: NA
J gene: TRBJ1-5
D gene: NA
CDR3 length: 16
V gene: TRBV30
CDR3 DNA: TGTGCCTGGACCGAGGGCGGTTTATTGGGTAGTCAGCCCCAGCATTTT
CDR3 protein: CAWTEGGLLGSQPQHF

clone size: NA
J gene: TRBJ2-3
D gene: NA
CDR3 length: 12
V gene: TRBV20-1
CDR3 DNA: TGCAGTGCTAGTTTCATTGCTGATACGCAGTATTTT
CDR3 protein: CSASFIADTQYF

clone size: few
J gene: TRBJ2-7
D gene: NA
CDR3 length: 16
V gene: TRBV19
CDR3 DNA: TGTGCCAGTAGTATCCTAGGGGGTCAAGGGGCCTACGAGCAGTACTTC
CDR3 protein: CASSILGGQGAYEQYF

clone size: once
J gene: TRBJ1-5
D gene: NA
CDR3 length: 14
V gene: TRBV4-3
CDR3 DNA: TGCGCCAGCAGCCAAGAAGGCGGCAATCAGCCCCAGCATTTT
CDR3 protein: CASSQEGGNQPQHF

clone size: NA
J gene: TRBJ2-3
D gene: NA
CDR3 length: 14
V gene: TRBV25-1
CDR3 DNA: TGTGCCAGCAGCCTAGCGCTGAGCACAGATACGCAGTATTTT
CDR3 protein: CASSLALSTDTQYF

clone size: NA
J gene: TRBJ2-2
D gene: TRBD1
CDR3 length: 13
V gene: TRBV5-1
CDR3 DNA: TGCGCCAACCGACAGGGGCCCACCGGGGAGCTGTTTTTT
CDR3 protein: CANRQGPTGELFF

clone size: once
J gene: TRBJ2-7
D gene: NA
CDR3 length: 11
V gene: TRBV7-2
CDR3 DNA: TGTGCCAGCAGCTTGAACTACGAGCAGTACTTC
CDR3 protein: CASSLNYEQYF

clone size: once
J gene: TRBJ1-6
D gene: TRBD1
CDR3 length: 15
V gene: TRBV7-9
CDR3 DNA: TGTGCCAGCAGCTCTTCTACAGGGGGCTTGTCACCCCTCCACTTT
CDR3 protein: CASSSSTGGLSPLHF

clone size: NA
J gene: TRBJ2-4
D gene: NA
CDR3 length: 15
V gene: TRBV7-2
CDR3 DNA: TGTGCCAGCAGCGAGGGTGGGGTTGGCAAAAACATTCAGTACTTC
CDR3 protein: CASSEGGVGKNIQYF

clone size: NA
J gene: TRBJ2-7
D gene: NA
CDR3 length: 16
V gene: TRBV19
CDR3 DNA: TGTGCCAGTAAGAGAGGGGTAGGGGGTAACGGCTACGAGCAGTACTTC
CDR3 protein: CASKRGVGGNGYEQYF

clone size: NA
J gene: TRBJ1-1
D gene: NA
CDR3 length: 16
V gene: TRBV19
CDR3 DNA: TGTGCCAGTAGTATAGGTCTTAGAAGAGGGGACACTGAAGCTTTCTTT
CDR3 protein: CASSIGLRRGDTEAFF

clone size: NA
J gene: TRBJ2-5
D gene: NA
CDR3 length: 13
V gene: TRBV18
CDR3 DNA: TGTGCCAGCTCACCCGGACAGCAAGAGACCCAGTACTTC
CDR3 protein: CASSPGQQETQYF

clone size: NA
J gene: TRBJ2-1
D gene: NA
CDR3 length: 14
V gene: TRBV3-1/TRBV3-2
CDR3 DNA: TGTGCCAGCAGCCCGTTACGTGGGGGACATGAGCAGTTCTTC
CDR3 protein: CASSPLRGGHEQFF

clone size: once
J gene: TRBJ2-7
D gene: NA
CDR3 length: 13
V gene: TRBV5-5
CDR3 DNA: TGTGCCAGCAGCTTGGTTAACTCCTACGAGCAGTACTTC
CDR3 protein: CASSLVNSYEQYF

clone size: NA
J gene: TRBJ2-3
D gene: NA
CDR3 length: 14
V gene: TRBV19
CDR3 DNA: TGTGCCAGTAGCCGCCCGGAGGGCACAGATACGCAGTATTTT
CDR3 protein: CASSRPEGTDTQYF

clone size: once
J gene: TRBJ2-2
D gene: NA
CDR3 length: 14
V gene: TRBV7-2
CDR3 DNA: TGTGCCAGCAGCCTTCAAACGGTTGGCGGGGAGCTGTTTTTT
CDR3 protein: CASSLQTVGGELFF

clone size: NA
J gene: TRBJ1-5
D gene: NA
CDR3 length: 15
V gene: TRBV7-2
CDR3 DNA: TGTGCCAGCAGCTTAGTGGTAGGGGAGGGTCAGCCCCAGCATTTT
CDR3 protein: CASSLVVGEGQPQHF

clone size: NA
J gene: TRBJ2-7
D gene: NA
CDR3 length: 13
V gene: TRBV10-1
CDR3 DNA: TGCGCCAGCAGTGAGAGGTCTAGCTCTGAGCAGTACTTC
CDR3 protein: CASSERSSSEQYF

clone size: NA
J gene: TRBJ2-3
D gene: NA
CDR3 length: 20
V gene: TRBV3-1/TRBV3-2
CDR3 DNA: TGTGCCAGCAGCCAAGCTTGGGGCAGGGGGCCTAGCGGGAGCACAGATACGCAGTATTTT
CDR3 protein: CASSQAWGRGPSGSTDTQYF

clone size: NA
J gene: TRBJ1-5
D gene: NA
CDR3 length: 17
V gene: TRBV30
CDR3 DNA: TGTGCCTGGAGTGTAGGAATGGGGCCCTATAGCAATCAGCCCCAGCATTTT
CDR3 protein: CAWSVGMGPYSNQPQHF